This T cell receptor (beta chain) was recorded in a study of regulatory T cells in long-lasting Graves disease. Study-wide points: Persistent Graves' patients showed reduced TCR diversity versus newly diagnosed patients.

Through Arm-PCR of CDR3 regions and iRepertoire HTBI primers, TCR beta libraries were built. One entry per CDR3 protein results from TCRdb running MiXCR on the multiplex PCR reads. The sample shows some 350,000 distinct CDR3 sequences, roughly 15% of them seen only once. This clonotype was counted ten times or more. What it recognizes is unknown. The CDR3 is made up of 13 amino acids. Germline V gene sequence: CDR1 SGHRS, CDR2 YFSETQ. Trimming took 6 bases from V and 4 from J, leaving 11 bases between them. Stated time point: newly diagnosed GD, antithyroid drugs for less than 3 months. Following extraction of RNA from PBMCs, that RNA was used to make the TCR library. Per American Thyroid Association guidelines, Graves' disease was diagnosed. The same sample was also studied in work on T cells in Graves' hyperthyroidism and ophthalmopathy. According to that study: RT-PCR in the first round (using the HTBI primer set) targeted the TCR CDR3. Prediction of ophthalmopathy progression came a median around 6.1 months pre-onset.

This receptor was identified in a woman aged 18-29 years with Graves disease. The sample was peripheral blood mononuclear cells (PBMCs), taken at new diagnosis, from a patient treated with antithyroid drugs. V is TRBV5-1 and J is TRBJ2-1; no reliable D call. CDR3 nucleotide sequence: TGCGCCAGCACGGATGGGTTTTACAATGAGCAGTTCTTC. Translation: CASTDGFYNEQFF.